A selection of T cell receptor beta chains follows, all from one sample in a study of blood T cell repertoires in COVID-19. Produced via immunoSEQ multiplex PCR; TCRdb's table is partial and in-frame only. The repertoire holds some 26,000 clones, with approximately 83% as singletons. Material for sequencing was peripheral blood. Source of these receptors: a man in his sixties or seventies with acute or convalescent COVID-19. Each CDR3 is given with its conserved first and last residue. D genes are given only for firm matches. Rows give clone size only sometimes, using once, few, many, or a class for an expanded clone.

d_call	v_call	j_call	clone_size	cdr3_nt	cdr3_aa
TRBD1	TRBV19	TRBJ1-1	few	TGTGCCAGTATCACTACTCGGACAGGGATTACTGAAGCTTTCTTT	CASITTRTGITEAFF
.	TRBV6-5	TRBJ2-5	.	TGTGCCAGCAAGTGGGGCTTGGACCAAGAGACCCAGTACTTC	CASKWGLDQETQYF
.	TRBV3-1/TRBV3-2	TRBJ2-5	.	TGTGCCAGCAGCCAACTCGGGGCTAGCGCAGAGACCCAGTACTTC	CASSQLGASAETQYF
TRBD1	TRBV11-2	TRBJ1-1	.	TGTGCCAGCAGCCCTTGGACAGGGCCCCAAAACACTGAAGCTTTCTTT	CASSPWTGPQNTEAFF
TRBD1	TRBV28	TRBJ1-2	.	TGCGCCACTAGGTCGGGGACAGGGGATGGCTACACCTTC	CATRSGTGDGYTF
.	TRBV24-1	TRBJ2-3	.	TGTGCCACCAGTGATTCGTCCTCAGATACGCAGTATTTT	CATSDSSSDTQYF
.	TRBV10-2	TRBJ1-1	.	TGCGCCAGCAGTGAACCAGGCGATAACACTGAAGCTTTCTTT	CASSEPGDNTEAFF
TRBD1	TRBV11-2	TRBJ2-7	.	TGTGCCAGCAGCTCACCGGACAGGGGCCCCTACGAGCAGTACTTC	CASSSPDRGPYEQYF
.	TRBV29-1	TRBJ1-1	.	TGCAGCGTCGGATTTACAGCCAACACTGAAGCTTTCTTT	CSVGFTANTEAFF
.	TRBV6-5	TRBJ1-1	.	TGTGCCAGCAGCAGGACAGCGAACACTGAAGCTTTCTTT	CASSRTANTEAFF
TRBD1	TRBV25-1	TRBJ1-6	.	TGTGCCAGCAGTGAATCGGCCAGGGGGCTTTCACCCCTCCACTTT	CASSESARGLSPLHF
.	TRBV20-1	TRBJ2-3	few	TGCAGTGCTAGTTGGGGGGCAGATACGCAGTATTTT	CSASWGADTQYF
.	TRBV19	TRBJ2-5	once	TGTGCCAGTGGGACCCGACAGGCCGAGACCCAGTACTTC	CASGTRQAETQYF
TRBD1	TRBV6-2/TRBV6-3	TRBJ1-4	.	TGTGCCAGCAGCGCGGGACAGATCTACGCAACTAATGAAAAACTGTTTTTT	CASSAGQIYATNEKLFF
TRBD2	TRBV11-3	TRBJ2-1	.	TGTGCCAGCAGCTTAGGGATCGGGAGGTACAATGAGCAGTTCTTC	CASSLGIGRYNEQFF
TRBD1	TRBV19	TRBJ1-2	.	TGTGCCAGTAGCGCCCGGACAGGTGACTATGGCTACACCTTC	CASSARTGDYGYTF
TRBD1	TRBV7-2	TRBJ1-1	once	TGTGCCAGCAGGGGGAACAGGGGGCAGACTGAAGCTTTCTTT	CASRGNRGQTEAFF
.	TRBV27	TRBJ2-5	.	TGTGCCAGCAGGGAGTCAGGGTTGAAAGAGACCCAGTACTTC	CASRESGLKETQYF
TRBD1	TRBV6-2/TRBV6-3	TRBJ2-7	.	TGTGCCAGCAGTCCGAGTTCGGGACAGGCCATCTACGAGCAGTACTTC	CASSPSSGQAIYEQYF
.	TRBV6-5	TRBJ1-2	.	TGTGCCAGCAGATTACAGGGATCTGGCTACACCTTC	CASRLQGSGYTF
.	TRBV5-6	TRBJ2-7	.	TGTGCCAGCAGCATTAGCGGAAGCTCCTACGAGCAGTACTTC	CASSISGSSYEQYF
.	TRBV11-2	TRBJ1-2	.	TGTGCCAGCAGCTTAGCCCGGGGTGGCTATGGCTACACCTTC	CASSLARGGYGYTF
.	TRBV7-2	TRBJ2-2	few	TGTGCCAGCAGCTTAGAGTGGGCCACCGGGGAGCTGTTTTTT	CASSLEWATGELFF
.	TRBV29-1	TRBJ1-1	.	TGCAGCGTCCCCCTCCCGAACACTGAAGCTTTCTTT	CSVPLPNTEAFF
.	TRBV28	TRBJ1-2	.	TGTGCCAGCACCCCGGGACAACAAGACTATGGCTACACCTTC	CASTPGQQDYGYTF
.	TRBV29-1	TRBJ1-2	.	TGCAGCGTAGTAGACAGATTTAACTATGGCTACACCTTC	CSVVDRFNYGYTF
TRBD1	TRBV30	TRBJ1-6	.	TGTGCCTGGAGTGGGGACAGGGTTGGATCACCCCTCCACTTT	CAWSGDRVGSPLHF
.	TRBV30	TRBJ1-6	.	TGTGCCTGGAGTGTGGGACTCCAGCCAACACCCCTCCACTTT	CAWSVGLQPTPLHF
.	TRBV7-2	TRBJ2-1	.	TGTGCCAGCAGCACCCCCGGGGATGATGAGCAGTTCTTC	CASSTPGDDEQFF
TRBD2	TRBV2	TRBJ2-2	.	TGTGCCAGCGGTCTACTAGCGGGAGGCGCCGGGGAGCTGTTTTTT	CASGLLAGGAGELFF
.	TRBV6-5	TRBJ2-1	.	TGTGCCAGCAGTCCAATCGACAGGCGGAATGAGCAGTTCTTC	CASSPIDRRNEQFF
TRBD1	TRBV7-2	TRBJ2-7	.	TGTGCCAGCAGCCCTAGGACAGGGAGGGAGCAGTACTTC	CASSPRTGREQYF